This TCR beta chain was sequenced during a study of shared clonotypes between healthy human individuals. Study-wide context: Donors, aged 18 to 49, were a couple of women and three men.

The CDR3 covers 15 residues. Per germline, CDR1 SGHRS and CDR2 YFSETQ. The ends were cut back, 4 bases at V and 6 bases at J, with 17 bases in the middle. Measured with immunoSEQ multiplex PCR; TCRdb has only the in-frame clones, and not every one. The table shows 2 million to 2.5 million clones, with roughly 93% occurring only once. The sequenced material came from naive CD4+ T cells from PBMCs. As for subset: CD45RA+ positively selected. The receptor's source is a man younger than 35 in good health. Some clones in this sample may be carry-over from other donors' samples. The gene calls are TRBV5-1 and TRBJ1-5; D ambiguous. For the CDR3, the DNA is TGCGCCAGCAGCCTTATGGGGAGGGAGGTTCAGCCCCAGCATTTT. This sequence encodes CASSLMGREVQPQHF.